This TCR beta chain was obtained from a study of blood T cell repertoires in COVID-19. The overall study: Material from acute and convalescent COVID-19 was sourced from the United States, Italy and Spain.

The CDR3 loop spans 15 amino acids. V shed 2 bases and J shed 1 base, with 9 bases lying between them. CDR1 is LGHNT, CDR2 FRNRAP, per germline. Original data processing: Nucleated cell counts were estimated from reference gene primer amplification. TCRdb's copy holds only in-frame clones and misses some; the assay was immunoSEQ multiplex PCR. Clonal size and the V and J genes are those of that table, whereas D and trimming came from the DNA. The sample holds about 210,000 clones, around 91% seen once. Sequencing was carried out using peripheral blood. This chain uses TRBV12-5 with TRBJ1-5, with D hard to call. The TCR sequence derives from a woman between 40 and 55 years old with acute or convalescent COVID-19. The CDR3 here is CASGLPGNSNQPQHF. CDR3 bases: TGTGCTAGTGGTTTGCCCGGTAACAGCAATCAGCCCCAGCATTTT.